A single sample is the source of the 2 T cell receptor beta chains below, sequenced in a study of CD8+ T cells in alopecia areata. Extracted RNA was reverse transcribed into cDNA, the sequencing template. Assay: immunoSEQ multiplex PCR; the TCRdb copy retains only in-frame clones and omits some. This sample has over 35,000 clones, with 80% to 95% found just once. Stated treatment: oral pan-JAK inhibitor, 5-10 mg twice daily. The sample was CD8+ T cells sorted from blood, taken at week 24, from a patient treated with tofacitinib. The receptors shown here come from a human donor with alopecia areata.

The chain uses TRBV19 and TRBJ1-5, with D uncertain. Germline V gene sequence: CDR1 LNHDA, CDR2 SQIVND (reference sequence). The CDR3 has 17 residues. The V end was cut by 3 bases, the J end by 2 bases, with 17 bases between. CDR3: CASSIVKGFARNQPQHF. For the CDR3, the DNA is TGTGCCAGTAGTATCGTCAAAGGATTCGCCCGCAATCAGCCCCAGCATTTT.

The rearrangement uses TRBV28 and TRBJ2-7; D gene uncertain. This CDR3 region has 13 residues. Germline CDR1 MDHEN, CDR2 SYDVKM. V lost 3 bases and J lost 0, with 6 bases in between. CDR3 nucleotide sequence: TGTGCCAGCAGTTTTCTTGTCTCCTACGAGCAGTACTTC. It encodes CASSFLVSYEQYF.